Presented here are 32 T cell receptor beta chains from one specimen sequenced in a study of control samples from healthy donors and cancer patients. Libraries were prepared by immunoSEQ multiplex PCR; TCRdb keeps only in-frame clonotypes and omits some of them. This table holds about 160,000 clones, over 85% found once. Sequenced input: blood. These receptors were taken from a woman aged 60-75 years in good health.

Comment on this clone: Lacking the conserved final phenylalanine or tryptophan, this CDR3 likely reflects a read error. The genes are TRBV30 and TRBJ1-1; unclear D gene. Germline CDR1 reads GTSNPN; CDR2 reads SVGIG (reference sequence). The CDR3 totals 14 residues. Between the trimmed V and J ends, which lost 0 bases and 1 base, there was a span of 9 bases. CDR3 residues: CAWSVQQPNTEAFS. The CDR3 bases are TGTGCCTGGAGTGTACAACAGCCGAACACTGAAGCTTTCTCT.

In DNA form, the CDR3 reads TGTGCCAGCAGACAGGGGGCATCTGGAAACACCATATATTTT. This encodes CASRQGASGNTIYF. The chain employs TRBV27 and TRBJ1-3; 9 positions match TRBD1. In germline, CDR1 is MNHEY, CDR2 SMNVEV (reference sequence). The J segment lost 1 base and the V segment lost 6 bases, leaving 1 base of the junction unmatched. CDR3 size: 14 residues.

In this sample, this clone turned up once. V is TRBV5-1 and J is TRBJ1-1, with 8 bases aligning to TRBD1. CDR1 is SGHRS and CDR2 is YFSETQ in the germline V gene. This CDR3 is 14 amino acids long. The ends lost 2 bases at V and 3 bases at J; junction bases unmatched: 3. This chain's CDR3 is CASSFGTGYTEAFF. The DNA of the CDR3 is TGCGCCAGCAGCTTTGGGACAGGATACACTGAAGCTTTCTTT.

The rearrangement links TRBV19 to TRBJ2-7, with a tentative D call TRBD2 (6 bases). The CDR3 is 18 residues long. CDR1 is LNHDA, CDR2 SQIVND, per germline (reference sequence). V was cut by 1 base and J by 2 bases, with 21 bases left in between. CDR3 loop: CASSIGNSRAGNAYEQYF. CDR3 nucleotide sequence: TGTGCCAGTAGTATAGGAAATAGTCGTGCGGGGAACGCCTACGAGCAGTACTTC.

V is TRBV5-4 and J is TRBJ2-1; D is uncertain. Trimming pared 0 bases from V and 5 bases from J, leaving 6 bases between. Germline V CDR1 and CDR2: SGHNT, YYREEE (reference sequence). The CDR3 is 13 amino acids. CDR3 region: CASSLDSNNEQFF. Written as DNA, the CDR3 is TGTGCCAGCAGCTTGGACTCGAACAATGAGCAGTTCTTC.

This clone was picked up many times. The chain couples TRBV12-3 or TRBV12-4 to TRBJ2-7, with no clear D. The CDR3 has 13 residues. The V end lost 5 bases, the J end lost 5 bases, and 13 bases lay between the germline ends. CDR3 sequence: CASSPADENEQYF. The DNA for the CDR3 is TGTGCCAGCAGTCCCGCGGATGAGAACGAGCAGTACTTC.

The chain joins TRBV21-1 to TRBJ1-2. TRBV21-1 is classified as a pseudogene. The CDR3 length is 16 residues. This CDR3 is CASSKGGGASCYGYTF. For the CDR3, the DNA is TGTGCCAGCAGCAAAGGAGGGGGGGCCTCTTGCTATGGCTACACCTTC.

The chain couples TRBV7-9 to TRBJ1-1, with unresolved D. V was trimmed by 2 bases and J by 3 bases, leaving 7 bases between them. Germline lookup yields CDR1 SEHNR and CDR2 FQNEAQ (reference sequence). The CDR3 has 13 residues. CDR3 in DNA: TGTGCCAGCAGCTTATCGGGAGACACTGAAGCTTTCTTT. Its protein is CASSLSGDTEAFF.

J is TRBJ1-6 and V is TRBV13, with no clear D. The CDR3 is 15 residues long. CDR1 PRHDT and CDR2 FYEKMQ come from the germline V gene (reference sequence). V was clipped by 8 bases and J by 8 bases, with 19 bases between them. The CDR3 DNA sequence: TGTGCCAGCCATCGGTGGGAGGGAGGAGATTCACCCCTCCACTTT. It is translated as CASHRWEGGDSPLHF.

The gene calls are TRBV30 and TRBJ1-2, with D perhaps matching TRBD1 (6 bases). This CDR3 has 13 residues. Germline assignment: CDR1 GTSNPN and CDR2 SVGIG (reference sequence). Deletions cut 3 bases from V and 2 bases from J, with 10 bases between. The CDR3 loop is CAWRVTGNYGYTF. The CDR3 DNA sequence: TGTGCCTGGAGGGTTACAGGGAACTATGGCTACACCTTC.

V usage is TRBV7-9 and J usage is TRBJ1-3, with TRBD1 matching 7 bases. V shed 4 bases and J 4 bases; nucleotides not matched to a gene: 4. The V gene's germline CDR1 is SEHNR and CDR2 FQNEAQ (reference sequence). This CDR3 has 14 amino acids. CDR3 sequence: CASSYQGQGNTIYF. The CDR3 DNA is TGTGCCAGCAGCTACCAGGGACAGGGAAACACCATATATTTT.

The CDR3 bases are TGTGCCAGCAGGGTGGGGACAAGGGGAGGAGCGGCGATCCCCACAGATACGCAGTATTTT. Protein: CASRVGTRGGAAIPTDTQYF. The chain joins TRBV2 to TRBJ2-3; D is perhaps TRBD1 or TRBD2 (6 bases each). This CDR3 contains 20 residues. Looked up from germline, CDR1 is SNHLY and CDR2 is FYNNEI. The V and J ends lost 6 bases and 2 bases respectively, with 30 bases between them.

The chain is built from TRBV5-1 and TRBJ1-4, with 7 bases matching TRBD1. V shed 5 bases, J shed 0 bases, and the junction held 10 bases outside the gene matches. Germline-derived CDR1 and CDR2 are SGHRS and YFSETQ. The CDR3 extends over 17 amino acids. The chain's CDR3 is CASRLTGRVATNEKLFF. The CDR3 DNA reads TGCGCCAGCAGGTTGACAGGGCGGGTTGCAACTAATGAAAAACTGTTTTTT.

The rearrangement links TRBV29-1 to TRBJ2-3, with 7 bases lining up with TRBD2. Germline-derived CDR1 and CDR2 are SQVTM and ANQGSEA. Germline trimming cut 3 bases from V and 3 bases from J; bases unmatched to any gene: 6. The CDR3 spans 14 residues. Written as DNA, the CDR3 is TGCAGCGTTGACGAGGCTAGCGGTACAGATACGCAGTATTTT. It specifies CSVDEASGTDTQYF.

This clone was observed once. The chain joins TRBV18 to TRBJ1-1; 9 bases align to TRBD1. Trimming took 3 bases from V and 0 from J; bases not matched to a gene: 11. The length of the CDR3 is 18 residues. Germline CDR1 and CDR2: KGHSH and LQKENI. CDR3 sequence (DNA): TGTGCCAGCTCACCCAACAGGGGGCATAACAGGATGAACACTGAAGCTTTCTTT. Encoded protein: CASSPNRGHNRMNTEAFF.

The CDR3 nucleotides are TGTGCCTGGAGTGTAGGGGGAAGTGGCAATCAGCCCCAGCATTTT. Its protein product is CAWSVGGSGNQPQHF. The V gene is TRBV30, the J gene TRBJ1-5; weak D call: TRBD1 (6 bases). Per germline, CDR1 GTSNPN and CDR2 SVGIG (reference sequence). Trimming shortened V by 0 bases and J by 2 bases, and 11 bases separated the two germline ends. The CDR3 has 15 amino acids.

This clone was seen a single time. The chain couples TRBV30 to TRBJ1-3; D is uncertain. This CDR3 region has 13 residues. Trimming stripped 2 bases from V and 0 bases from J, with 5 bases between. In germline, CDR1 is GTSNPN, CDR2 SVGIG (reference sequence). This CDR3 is CAWSMGSGNTIYF. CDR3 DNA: TGTGCCTGGAGTATGGGCTCTGGAAACACCATATATTTT.

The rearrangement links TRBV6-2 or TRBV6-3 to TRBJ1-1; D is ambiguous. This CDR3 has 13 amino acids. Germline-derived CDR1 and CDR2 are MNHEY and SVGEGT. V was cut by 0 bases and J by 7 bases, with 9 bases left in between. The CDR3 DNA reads TGTGCCAGCAGTTACTCGGGTTCAGTTGAAGCTTTCTTT. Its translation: CASSYSGSVEAFF.

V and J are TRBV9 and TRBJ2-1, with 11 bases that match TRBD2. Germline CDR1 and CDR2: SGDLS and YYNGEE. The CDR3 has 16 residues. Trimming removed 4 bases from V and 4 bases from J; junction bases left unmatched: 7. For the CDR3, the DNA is TGTGCCAGCAGCCGGCCCGGGACTAGCGGATACAATGAGCAGTTCTTC. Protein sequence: CASSRPGTSGYNEQFF.

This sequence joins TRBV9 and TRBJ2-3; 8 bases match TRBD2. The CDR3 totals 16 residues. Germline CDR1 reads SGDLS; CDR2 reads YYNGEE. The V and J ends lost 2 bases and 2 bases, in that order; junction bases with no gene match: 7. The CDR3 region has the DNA TGTGCCAGCAGCGTTGGGACTAGGCGTCTCACAGATACGCAGTATTTT. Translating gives CASSVGTRRLTDTQYF.

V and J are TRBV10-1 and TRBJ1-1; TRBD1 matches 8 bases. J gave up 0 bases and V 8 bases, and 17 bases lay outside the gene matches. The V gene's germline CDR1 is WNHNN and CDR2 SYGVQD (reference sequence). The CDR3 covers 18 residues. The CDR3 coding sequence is TGCGCCAGCCCGGAAGAGACAGGGGAGCGATGGATGAACACTGAAGCTTTCTTT. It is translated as CASPEETGERWMNTEAFF.

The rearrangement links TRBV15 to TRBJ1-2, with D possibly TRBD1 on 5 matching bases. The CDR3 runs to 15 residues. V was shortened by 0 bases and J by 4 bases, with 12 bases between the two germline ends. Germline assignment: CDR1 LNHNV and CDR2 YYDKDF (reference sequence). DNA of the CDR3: TGTGCCACCAGCAGAGATACATCAGGGTTCTATGGCTACACCTTC. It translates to CATSRDTSGFYGYTF.

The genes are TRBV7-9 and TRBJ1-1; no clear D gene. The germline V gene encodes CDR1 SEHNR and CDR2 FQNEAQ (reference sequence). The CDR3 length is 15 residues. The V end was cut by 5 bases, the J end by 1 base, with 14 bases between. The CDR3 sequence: CASSLGRGRNTEAFF. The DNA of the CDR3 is TGTGCCAGCAGCCTTGGGAGAGGGAGGAACACTGAAGCTTTCTTT.

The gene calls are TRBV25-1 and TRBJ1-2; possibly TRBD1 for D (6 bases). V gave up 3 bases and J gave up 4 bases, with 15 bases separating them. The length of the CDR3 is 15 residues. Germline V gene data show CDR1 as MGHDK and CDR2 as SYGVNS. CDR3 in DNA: TGTGCCAGCAGTGAGGTAGTACAGGGCGTCTATGGCTACACCTTC. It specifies CASSEVVQGVYGYTF.

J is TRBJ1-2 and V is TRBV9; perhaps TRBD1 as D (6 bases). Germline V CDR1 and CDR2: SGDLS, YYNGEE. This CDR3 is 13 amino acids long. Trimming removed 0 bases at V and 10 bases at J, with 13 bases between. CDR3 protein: CASSVGGWDNYTF. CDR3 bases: TGTGCCAGCAGCGTAGGAGGCTGGGACAACTACACCTTC.

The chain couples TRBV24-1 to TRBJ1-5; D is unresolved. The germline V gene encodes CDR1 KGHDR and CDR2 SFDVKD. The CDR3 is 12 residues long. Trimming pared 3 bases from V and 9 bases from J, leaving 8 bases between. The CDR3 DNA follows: TGTGCCACCAGTGATCCCCTGGGGCCCCAGCATTTT. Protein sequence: CATSDPLGPQHF.

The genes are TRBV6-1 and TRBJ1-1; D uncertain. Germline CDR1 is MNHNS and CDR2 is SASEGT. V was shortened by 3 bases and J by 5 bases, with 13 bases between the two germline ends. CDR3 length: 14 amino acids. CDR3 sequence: CASSEQRVYTEAFF. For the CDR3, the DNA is TGTGCCAGCAGTGAGCAGCGTGTATATACTGAAGCTTTCTTT.

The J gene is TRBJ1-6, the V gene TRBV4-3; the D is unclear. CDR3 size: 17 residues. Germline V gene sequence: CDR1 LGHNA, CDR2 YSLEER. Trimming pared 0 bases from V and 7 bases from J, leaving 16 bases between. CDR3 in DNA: TGCGCCAGCAGCCAAGAGACGGAGGCCTACTCAAATTCACCCCTCCACTTT. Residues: CASSQETEAYSNSPLHF.

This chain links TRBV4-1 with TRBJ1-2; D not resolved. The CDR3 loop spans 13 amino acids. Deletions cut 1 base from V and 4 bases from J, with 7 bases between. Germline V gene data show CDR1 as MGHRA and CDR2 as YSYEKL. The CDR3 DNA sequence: TGCGCCAGCAGCCAAGGGTCTTCCTATGGCTACACCTTC. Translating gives CASSQGSSYGYTF.

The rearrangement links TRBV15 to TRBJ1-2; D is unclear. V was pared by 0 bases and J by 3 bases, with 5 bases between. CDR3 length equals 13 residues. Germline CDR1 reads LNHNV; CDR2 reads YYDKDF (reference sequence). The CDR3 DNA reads TGTGCCACCAGCAGAGATGGTCACTATGGCTACACCTTC. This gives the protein CATSRDGHYGYTF.

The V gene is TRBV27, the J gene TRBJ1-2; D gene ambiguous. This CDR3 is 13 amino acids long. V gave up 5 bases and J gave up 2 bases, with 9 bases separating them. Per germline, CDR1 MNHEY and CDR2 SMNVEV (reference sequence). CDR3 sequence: CASSDQANYGYTF. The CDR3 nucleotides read TGTGCCAGCAGTGATCAGGCAAACTATGGCTACACCTTC.

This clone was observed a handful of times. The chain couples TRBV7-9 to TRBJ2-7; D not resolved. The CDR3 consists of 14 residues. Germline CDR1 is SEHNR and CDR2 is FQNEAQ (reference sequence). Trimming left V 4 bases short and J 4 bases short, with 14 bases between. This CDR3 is CASSSLPVLYEQYF. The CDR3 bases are TGTGCCAGCAGCTCCCTCCCGGTACTTTACGAGCAGTACTTC.